The clone carrying this TCR beta chain is classed as medium-sized. This beta chain was picked up by a library intended for alpha chains and is off target, so its count carries little meaning. The germline V gene has CDR1 MNHEY and CDR2 SVGAGI. The CDR3 contains 17 residues. Trimming shortened V by 2 bases and J by 0 bases, and 14 bases separated the two germline ends. This entry comes from a study of spatial heterogeneity in lung cancer. The wider study: A unique TCR and UMI combination showed up more than ten times in raw reads, on average.

Time point here: sample taken at primary tumor resection. Whole RNA, isolated from tumor, nontumor lung or frozen PBMC, was sequenced without prior sorting. Untreated early-stage non-small cell lung cancer patients, around 72 in total, were the donors. TCRdb processed the 5' RACE reads anew with MiXCR; each CDR3 protein has one entry. The table has 7,500 to 8,000 distinct CDR3 sequences, approximately 8.6% seen once. The V and J genes are TRBV6-5 and TRBJ2-1; D is perhaps TRBD2 (5 bases). The input for sequencing was PBMCs, taken at surgery. The sequence was obtained from a male donor with early-stage non-small cell lung cancer. CDR3 DNA: TGTGCCAGCAGTTACCCAAATGCGGGTGGCTCCTACAATGAGCAGTTCTTC. Residues: CASSYPNAGGSYNEQFF.